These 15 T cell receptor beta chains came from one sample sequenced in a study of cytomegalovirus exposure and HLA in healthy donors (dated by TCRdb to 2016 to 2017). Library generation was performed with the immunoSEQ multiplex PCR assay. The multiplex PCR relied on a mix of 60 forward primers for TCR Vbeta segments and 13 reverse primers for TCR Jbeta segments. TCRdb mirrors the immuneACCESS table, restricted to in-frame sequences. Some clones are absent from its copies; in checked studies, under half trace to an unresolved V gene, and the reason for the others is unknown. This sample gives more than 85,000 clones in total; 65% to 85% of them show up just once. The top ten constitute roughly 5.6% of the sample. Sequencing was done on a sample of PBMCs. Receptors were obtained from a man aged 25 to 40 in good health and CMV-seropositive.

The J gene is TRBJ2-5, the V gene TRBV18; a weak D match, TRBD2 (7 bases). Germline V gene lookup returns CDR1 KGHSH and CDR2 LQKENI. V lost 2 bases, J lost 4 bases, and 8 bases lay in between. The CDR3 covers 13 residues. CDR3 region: CASSPRGGETQYF. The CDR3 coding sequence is TGTGCCAGCTCACCAAGGGGGGGAGAGACCCAGTACTTC.

DNA for the CDR3: TGTGCCAGCAACGGGGGGGCGGCTTCCCAAGAGACCCAGTACTTC. It translates to CASNGGAASQETQYF. The chain joins TRBV5-8 to TRBJ2-5; 8 nucleotides agree with TRBD2. J was trimmed by 1 base and V by 6 bases; bases with no gene match: 8. The CDR3 consists of 15 residues. CDR1 and CDR2 (germline): SGHTS, YDEGEE.

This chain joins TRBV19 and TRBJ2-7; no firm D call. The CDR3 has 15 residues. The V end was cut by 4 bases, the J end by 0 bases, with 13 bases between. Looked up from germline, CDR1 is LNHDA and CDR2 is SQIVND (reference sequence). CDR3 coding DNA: TGTGCCAGTAGTACGACGTGGCAGGCCTCCTACGAGCAGTACTTC. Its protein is CASSTTWQASYEQYF.

The CDR3 sequence: CASSPTRQGAIATNEKLFF. The CDR3 DNA is TGCGCCAGCAGCCCAACACGACAGGGGGCAATTGCAACTAATGAAAAACTGTTTTTT. This sequence joins TRBV4-1 and TRBJ1-4; TRBD1 matches 10 bases. This CDR3 comprises 19 residues. From germline, CDR1 is MGHRA and CDR2 YSYEKL. The ends lost 4 bases at V and 0 bases at J; junction bases unmatched: 11.

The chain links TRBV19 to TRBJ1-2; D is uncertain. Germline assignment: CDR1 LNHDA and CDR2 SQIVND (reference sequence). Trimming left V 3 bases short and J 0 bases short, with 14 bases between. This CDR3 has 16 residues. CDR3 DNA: TGTGCCAGTAGTATTTTCTCTGGGCCAGCTAACTATGGCTACACCTTC. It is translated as CASSIFSGPANYGYTF.

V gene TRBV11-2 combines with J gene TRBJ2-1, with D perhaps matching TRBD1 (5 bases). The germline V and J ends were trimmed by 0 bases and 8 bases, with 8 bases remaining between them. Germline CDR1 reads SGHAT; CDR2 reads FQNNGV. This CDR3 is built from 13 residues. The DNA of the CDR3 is TGTGCCAGCAGCTTAGACAGGGTCTATGAGCAGTTCTTC. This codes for CASSLDRVYEQFF.

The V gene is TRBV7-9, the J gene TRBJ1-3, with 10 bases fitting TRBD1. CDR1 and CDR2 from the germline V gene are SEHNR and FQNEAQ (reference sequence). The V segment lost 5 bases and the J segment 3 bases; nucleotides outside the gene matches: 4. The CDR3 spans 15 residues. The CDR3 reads CASSEDRGLGNTIYF. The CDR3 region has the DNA TGTGCCAGCAGCGAAGACAGGGGGCTTGGAAACACCATATATTTT.

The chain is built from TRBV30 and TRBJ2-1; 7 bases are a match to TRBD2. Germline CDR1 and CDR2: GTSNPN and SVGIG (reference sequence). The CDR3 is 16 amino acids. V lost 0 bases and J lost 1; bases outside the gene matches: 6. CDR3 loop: CAWSVGGGGSYNEQFF. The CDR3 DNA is TGTGCCTGGAGTGTAGGCGGGGGTGGGTCCTACAATGAGCAGTTCTTC.

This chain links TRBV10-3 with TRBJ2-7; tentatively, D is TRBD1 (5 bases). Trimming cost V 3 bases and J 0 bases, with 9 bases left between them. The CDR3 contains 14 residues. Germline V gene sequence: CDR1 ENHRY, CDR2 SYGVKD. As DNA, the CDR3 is TGTGCCATCAGTGACAGGGAATTCTCCTACGAGCAGTACTTC. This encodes CAISDREFSYEQYF.

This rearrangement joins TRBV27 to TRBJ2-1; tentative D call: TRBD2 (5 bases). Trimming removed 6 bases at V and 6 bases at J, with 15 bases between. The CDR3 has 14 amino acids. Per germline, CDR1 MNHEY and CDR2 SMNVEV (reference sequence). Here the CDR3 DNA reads TGTGCCAGCAGCAGAAACATGGCGGGCAATGAGCAGTTCTTC. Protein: CASSRNMAGNEQFF.

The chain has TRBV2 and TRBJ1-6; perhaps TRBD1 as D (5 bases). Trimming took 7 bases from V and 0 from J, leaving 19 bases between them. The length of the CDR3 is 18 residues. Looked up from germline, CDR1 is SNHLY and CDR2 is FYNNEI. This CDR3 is CASTDMRGVYSYNSPLHF. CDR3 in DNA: TGTGCCAGCACCGATATGCGGGGGGTCTACTCCTATAATTCACCCCTCCACTTT.

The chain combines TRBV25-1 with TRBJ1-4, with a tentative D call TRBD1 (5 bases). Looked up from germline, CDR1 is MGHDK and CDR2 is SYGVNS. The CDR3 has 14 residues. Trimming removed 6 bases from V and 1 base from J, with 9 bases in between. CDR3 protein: CASRGVVTNEKLFF. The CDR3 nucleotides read TGTGCCAGCAGAGGGGTAGTAACTAATGAAAAACTGTTTTTT.

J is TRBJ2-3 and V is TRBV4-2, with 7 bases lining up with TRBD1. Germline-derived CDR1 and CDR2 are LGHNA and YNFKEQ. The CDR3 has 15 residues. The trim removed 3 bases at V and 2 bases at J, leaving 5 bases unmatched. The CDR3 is CASSHEGASTDTQYF. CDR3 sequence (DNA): TGTGCCAGCAGCCACGAGGGGGCTTCCACAGATACGCAGTATTTT.

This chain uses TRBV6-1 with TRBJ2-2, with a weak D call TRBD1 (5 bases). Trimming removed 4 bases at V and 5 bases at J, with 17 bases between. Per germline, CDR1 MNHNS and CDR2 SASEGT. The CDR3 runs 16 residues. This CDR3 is CASSANRPIGTGELFF. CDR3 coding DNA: TGTGCCAGCAGTGCTAACAGGCCCATAGGGACCGGGGAGCTGTTTTTT.

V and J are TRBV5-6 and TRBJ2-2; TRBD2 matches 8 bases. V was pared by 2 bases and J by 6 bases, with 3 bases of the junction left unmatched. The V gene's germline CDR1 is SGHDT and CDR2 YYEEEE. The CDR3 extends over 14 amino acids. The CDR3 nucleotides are TGTGCCAGCAGCTTACACGGGGGGGCCGGGGAGCTGTTTTTT. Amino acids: CASSLHGGAGELFF. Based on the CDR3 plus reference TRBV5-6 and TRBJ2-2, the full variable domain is DAGVTQSPTHLIKTRGQQVTLRCSPKSGHDTVSWYQQALGQGPQFIFQYYEEEERQRGNFPDRFSGHQFPNYSSELNVNALLLGDSALYLCASSLHGGAGELFFGEGSRLTVL.